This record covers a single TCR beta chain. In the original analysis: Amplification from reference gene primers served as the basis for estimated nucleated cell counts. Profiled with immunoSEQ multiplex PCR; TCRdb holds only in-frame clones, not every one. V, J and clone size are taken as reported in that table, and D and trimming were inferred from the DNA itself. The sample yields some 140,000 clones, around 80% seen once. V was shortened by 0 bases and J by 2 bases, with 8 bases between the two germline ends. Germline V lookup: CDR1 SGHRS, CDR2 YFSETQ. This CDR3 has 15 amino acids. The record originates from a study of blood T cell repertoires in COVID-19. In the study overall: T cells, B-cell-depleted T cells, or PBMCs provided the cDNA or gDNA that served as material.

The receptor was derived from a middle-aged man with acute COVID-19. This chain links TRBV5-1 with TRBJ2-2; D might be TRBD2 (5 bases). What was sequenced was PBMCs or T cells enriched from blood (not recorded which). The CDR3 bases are TGCGCCAGCAGCTTGGCCGGACTCAACACCGGGGAGCTGTTTTTT. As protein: CASSLAGLNTGELFF.